The T cell receptor (beta chain) under discussion was sequenced for a study of T cell responses to AZD1222 COVID-19 vaccine. Study-wide points: Reportedly, close to half of spike-specific TCRs are directed against unmutated variant regions.

Method: immunoSEQ multiplex PCR; TCRdb's copy keeps in-frame clones and lacks some. The data show roughly 120,000 clones, about 88% seen once. Germline V gene data show CDR1 as SNHLY and CDR2 as FYNNEI. V gave up 3 bases and J gave up 8 bases, with 11 bases separating them. The CDR3 covers 12 residues. Comments on this clone: Its antigen remains unidentified.

The sequence was collected from an adult in good health. Sample: peripheral blood, taken on day 0 of AZD1222 vaccination. The V and J genes are TRBV2 and TRBJ2-7; a possible D gene is TRBD1 (5 bases). The CDR3 spells CASSDRVGQQYF. CDR3 nucleotide sequence: TGTGCCAGCAGTGACAGGGTTGGACAGCAGTACTTC.